These 8 T cell receptor beta chains came from one sample sequenced in a study of cytomegalovirus exposure and HLA in healthy donors. With 60 Vbeta and 13 Jbeta primers, the PCR was carried out. The protocol was immunoSEQ multiplex PCR, while the TCRdb copy is restricted to in-frame clones and leaves out a portion. The repertoire has approximately 83,000 clones, 80% of them found once; the top ten carry approximately 2%. Sequencing used PBMCs. Every receptor here comes from a man aged 18 to 35 in good health and CMV-seronegative.

The chain couples TRBV6-1 to TRBJ2-7; D gene unclear. Germline assignment: CDR1 MNHNS and CDR2 SASEGT. The V gene lost 2 bases and the J gene lost 6 bases, with 8 bases spanning the gap. The CDR3 consists of 12 residues. CDR3 region: CASSENSPEQYF. The CDR3 DNA reads TGTGCCAGCAGTGAAAACTCCCCCGAGCAGTACTTC.

The genes are TRBV5-6 and TRBJ1-2; no reliable D call. CDR1 and CDR2 (germline): SGHDT, YYEEEE. V lost 0 bases, J lost 0 bases, and 6 bases lay in between. The CDR3 consists of 14 residues. The CDR3: CASSLGGTNYGYTF. DNA for the CDR3: TGTGCCAGCAGCTTGGGCGGCACTAACTATGGCTACACCTTC.

This sequence joins TRBV4-2 and TRBJ2-2, with 7 positions matching TRBD2. The J segment lost 5 bases and the V segment lost 0 bases, leaving 9 bases of the junction unmatched. Germline CDR1 reads LGHNA; CDR2 reads YNFKEQ. The CDR3 runs 17 residues. This CDR3 reads CASSQEGHGGGTGELFF. The CDR3 nucleotides are TGTGCCAGCAGCCAAGAGGGTCACGGCGGGGGAACCGGGGAGCTGTTTTTT.

This clone was seen only a few times. This chain uses TRBV2 with TRBJ1-3, with D hard to call. This CDR3 has 11 residues. CDR1 is SNHLY and CDR2 is FYNNEI in the germline V gene. Trimming pared 7 bases from V and 3 bases from J, leaving 4 bases between. The CDR3 loop reads CASIYGNTIYF. CDR3 DNA sequence: TGTGCCAGCATTTATGGAAACACCATATATTTT.

The chain links TRBV19 to TRBJ1-2, with D hard to call. This CDR3 comprises 15 residues. The V end was cut by 7 bases, the J end by 6 bases, with 21 bases between. Germline values: CDR1 LNHDA, CDR2 SQIVND (reference sequence). CDR3 protein: CASTDVAGSTNGYTF. The CDR3 DNA is TGTGCCAGTACTGATGTGGCGGGTAGTACGAATGGCTACACCTTC.

This clone was picked up a small number of times. The chain carries TRBV11-2 and TRBJ2-7, with a tentative D call TRBD2 (5 bases). V shed 5 bases and J shed 7 bases, with 18 bases lying between them. This CDR3 contains 14 residues. The germline V gene encodes CDR1 SGHAT and CDR2 FQNNGV. The CDR3 reads CASSPSHDPGEQYF. The CDR3 region has the DNA TGTGCCAGCAGCCCCAGCCACGACCCGGGGGAGCAGTACTTC. The whole variable domain, remainder taken from reference TRBV11-2 and TRBJ2-7, is EAGVAQSPRYKIIEKRQSVAFWCNPISGHATLYWYQQILGQGPKLLIQFQNNGVVDDSQLPKDRFSAERLKGVDSTLKIQPAKLEDSAVYLCASSPSHDPGEQYFGPGTRLTVT.

On this clone itself: The same CDR3 also results from other DNA sequences found in this sample. This chain connects TRBV14 to TRBJ2-7; 9 bases are shared with TRBD2. This CDR3 is built from 18 residues. The germline V gene has CDR1 SGHDN and CDR2 FVKESK. V shed 4 bases, J shed 0 bases, and the junction held 13 bases outside the gene matches. As DNA, the CDR3 is TGTGCCAGCAGCCCAGGCCCCCGGCTAGCGGGGTCCTCCTACGAGCAGTACTTC. Residues: CASSPGPRLAGSSYEQYF.

CDR3 DNA sequence: TGCGCCAGCAGCTTGGGACAGGGGGTAGCGTTCGAGCAGTACTTC. It codes for CASSLGQGVAFEQYF. The genes are TRBV5-1 and TRBJ2-7, with 9 bases aligning to TRBD1. Germline values: CDR1 SGHRS, CDR2 YFSETQ. The CDR3 sequence is 15 residues long. J gave up 6 bases and V 0 bases, and 7 bases lay outside the gene matches. Using reference TRBV5-1 and TRBJ2-7 for the parts outside the CDR3, the full variable domain is KAGVTQTPRYLIKTRGQQVTLSCSPISGHRSVSWYQQTPGQGLQFLFEYFSETQRNKGNFPGRFSGRQFSNSRSEMNVSTLELGDSALYLCASSLGQGVAFEQYFGPGTRLTVT.